These 18 T cell receptor beta chains were sequenced from one sample in a study of cytomegalovirus exposure and HLA in healthy donors. Use of 60 Vbeta and 13 Jbeta primers characterized the PCR. Clones were read by immunoSEQ multiplex PCR, and TCRdb kept only the in-frame ones, dropping some. The data show around 200,000 clones, approximately 70% seen once. Source material: PBMCs. The origin of the receptors is a woman aged 25 to 45 in good health and CMV-seropositive.

This chain connects TRBV4-1 to TRBJ1-2, with D perhaps TRBD1 (5 bases). This CDR3 contains 19 residues. Trimming removed 1 base from V and 4 bases from J, with 25 bases in between. The V gene's germline CDR1 is MGHRA and CDR2 YSYEKL. The CDR3 loop reads CASSQVLPRQGGSSYGYTF. The DNA of the CDR3 is TGCGCCAGCAGCCAAGTTCTCCCTCGGCAGGGCGGTAGTAGCTATGGCTACACCTTC.

The chain has TRBV27 and TRBJ2-7; 8 bases agree with TRBD2. Germline V lookup: CDR1 MNHEY, CDR2 SMNVEV (reference sequence). The CDR3 is 15 residues long. V gave up 5 bases and J gave up 0 bases; unmatched junction bases: 6. The CDR3 here is CASSGLAGGSYEQYF. The CDR3, as DNA: TGTGCCAGCAGTGGTTTGGCGGGGGGCTCCTACGAGCAGTACTTC.

This clone was counted once. This same CDR3 is encoded by further DNA sequences in the sample. The CDR3 nucleotides read TGTGCCAGCACGACCGGGCGGGGGTACGAGCAGTACTTC. It translates to CASTTGRGYEQYF. The chain is built from TRBV28 and TRBJ2-7; 7 bases align to TRBD2. CDR1 and CDR2 (germline): MDHEN, SYDVKM. The CDR3 length is 13 residues. Germline trimming cut 7 bases from V and 4 bases from J; bases unmatched to any gene: 7. The full variable domain, its missing parts supplied by reference TRBV28 and TRBJ2-7, is DVKVTQSSRYLVKRTGEKVFLECVQDMDHENMFWYRQDPGLGLRLIYFSYDVKMKEKGDIPEGYSVSREKKERFSLILESASTNQTSMYLCASTTGRGYEQYFGPGTRLTVT.

There are a few counts of this clone. The DNA for the CDR3 is TGTGCCAGCGGGCAGGGCGGAAACACTGAAGCTTTCTTT. Translating gives CASGQGGNTEAFF. The rearrangement uses TRBV7-8 and TRBJ1-1, with D tentatively TRBD1 (5 bases). The V end was cut by 8 bases, the J end by 2 bases, with 12 bases between. The germline V gene has CDR1 SGHVS and CDR2 FQNEAQ. The CDR3 extends over 13 amino acids.

The gene calls are TRBV20-1 and TRBJ1-6, with 7 bases fitting TRBD1. The CDR3 spans 11 residues. CDR1 is DFQATT, CDR2 SNEGSKA, per germline (reference sequence). The CDR3 loop reads CSTNRGSPLHF. CDR3 DNA: TGCAGCACGAACAGGGGTTCACCCCTCCACTTT.

The chain employs TRBV7-8 and TRBJ1-5; D may be TRBD1 (6 bases). This CDR3 comprises 12 residues. Germline CDR1 is SGHVS and CDR2 is FQNEAQ. The CDR3 DNA reads TGTGCTACAGGGTCGGGAAATCAGCCCCAGCATTTT. Translating gives CATGSGNQPQHF.

The chain is built from TRBV5-1 and TRBJ2-3, with TRBD2 matching over 9 bases. There are 16 residues in the CDR3. Trimming cost V 1 base and J 4 bases; bases outside gene matches: 7. Germline V gives CDR1 SGHRS, CDR2 YFSETQ. CDR3 bases: TGCGCCAGCAGCTTGTTAGCGGGAGAGTTCCCAGATACGCAGTATTTT. Its protein is CASSLLAGEFPDTQYF.

The chain employs TRBV28 and TRBJ2-1; 9 positions match TRBD2. V gave up 2 bases and J gave up 6 bases; unmatched junction bases: 5. The germline V gene has CDR1 MDHEN and CDR2 SYDVKM. The CDR3 totals 15 residues. Here the CDR3 DNA reads TGTGCCAGCAGTTTAATAGCGGGAGCTCGCAATGAGCAGTTCTTC. Protein sequence: CASSLIAGARNEQFF.

This sequence joins TRBV5-6 and TRBJ1-1; a weak D match, TRBD1 (6 bases). Germline lookup yields CDR1 SGHDT and CDR2 YYEEEE. V was trimmed by 4 bases and J by 1 base, leaving 8 bases between them. The CDR3 is 13 amino acids. This chain's CDR3 is CASSPTGNTEAFF. The CDR3 nucleotides read TGTGCCAGCAGCCCGACAGGGAACACTGAAGCTTTCTTT.

This sequence joins TRBV10-1 and TRBJ2-7; D might be TRBD2 (5 bases). Between the trimmed V and J ends, which lost 1 base and 1 base, there was a span of 8 bases. Germline CDR1 WNHNN, CDR2 SYGVQD (reference sequence). The CDR3 is 14 residues long. The CDR3 DNA reads as TGCGCCAGCAGTGAGTTTGAGGGTTCCTACGAGCAGTACTTC. It encodes CASSEFEGSYEQYF.

This clone was seen only once. V usage is TRBV19 and J usage is TRBJ2-5; a possible D gene is TRBD2 (6 bases). The last part of the DNA fits TRBJ2-7 better; the J call may be wrong. The CDR3 runs 13 residues. Germline V gives CDR1 LNHDA, CDR2 SQIVND (reference sequence). CDR3 in amino acids: CASSEGLTYEQYF. In nucleotides, the CDR3 is TGTGCCAGTAGTGAGGGACTTACCTACGAGCAGTACTTC.

This chain's CDR3 is CASSESQGRTEAFF. The DNA for the CDR3 is TGCGCCAGCAGTGAGTCCCAGGGGCGTACTGAAGCTTTCTTT. The chain combines TRBV10-2 with TRBJ1-1, with D perhaps matching TRBD1 (6 bases). Germline CDR1 WSHSY, CDR2 SAAADI. CDR3 length equals 14 residues. Trimming pared 0 bases from V and 5 bases from J, leaving 10 bases between.

V gene TRBV7-8 combines with J gene TRBJ2-7; possibly TRBD2 for D (6 bases). CDR1 is SGHVS and CDR2 is FQNEAQ in the germline V gene. V was trimmed by 3 bases and J by 0 bases, leaving 15 bases between them. This CDR3 is 16 amino acids long. CDR3 sequence: CASSFRAGIISYEQYF. CDR3 nucleotide sequence: TGTGCCAGCAGCTTTAGGGCGGGGATCATCTCCTACGAGCAGTACTTC.

The gene calls are TRBV28 and TRBJ2-5; TRBD1 agrees at 8 bases. Germline loops: CDR1 MDHEN, CDR2 SYDVKM. Trimming removed 3 bases from V and 1 base from J; junction bases left unmatched: 4. CDR3 length: 15 amino acids. The CDR3 reads CASSFIQGGQETQYF. As DNA, the CDR3 is TGTGCCAGCAGTTTCATACAGGGGGGCCAAGAGACCCAGTACTTC.

Concerning this clone: One end of the junction does not line up with germline, which may come from a read error. The chain couples TRBV7-7 to TRBJ2-5, with D possibly TRBD2 on 6 matching bases. From germline, CDR1 is SSHAT and CDR2 FNYEAQ (reference sequence). This CDR3 is built from 13 residues. DNA for the CDR3: TGTGCTAGCAGCTGGAGGGTGCGGGAGACCCAGTACTTC. Encoded protein: CASSWRVRETQYF.

The rearrangement joins TRBV7-8 to TRBJ2-1, with a tentative D call TRBD2 (7 bases). There are 18 residues in the CDR3. Trimming cost V 0 bases and J 4 bases, with 19 bases left between them. CDR1 is SGHVS, CDR2 FQNEAQ, per germline. The CDR3 DNA reads as TGTGCCAGCAGCTTAGCGTCAGGACGGGGGGCATCGTACAATGAGCAGTTCTTC. This encodes CASSLASGRGASYNEQFF. The full variable domain, its missing parts supplied by reference TRBV7-8 and TRBJ2-1, is GAGVSQSPRYKVAKRGQDVALRCDPISGHVSLFWYQQALGQGPEFLTYFQNEAQLDKSGLPSDRFFAERPEGSVSTLKIQRTQQEDSAVYLCASSLASGRGASYNEQFFGPGTRLTVL.

The rearrangement links TRBV27 to TRBJ1-5; D not resolved. Per the germline V gene, CDR1 is MNHEY and CDR2 is SMNVEV (reference sequence). V gave up 6 bases and J gave up 1 base, with 10 bases separating them. The CDR3 spans 14 residues. CDR3 bases: TGTGCCAGCAGCCCGGACTGGAGCAATCAGCCCCAGCATTTT. This gives the protein CASSPDWSNQPQHF.

The chain joins TRBV28 to TRBJ2-5; 7 positions agree with TRBD2. The V segment lost 7 bases and the J segment 4 bases; nucleotides outside the gene matches: 15. This CDR3 has 16 amino acids. In germline, CDR1 is MDHEN, CDR2 SYDVKM. The CDR3 DNA reads as TGTGCCAGCACCATCGGCCGGGGAGGGTCACTAGAGACCCAGTACTTC. It is translated as CASTIGRGGSLETQYF. The entire variable domain, with the rest obtained from reference TRBV28 and TRBJ2-5, is as follows: DVKVTQSSRYLVKRTGEKVFLECVQDMDHENMFWYRQDPGLGLRLIYFSYDVKMKEKGDIPEGYSVSREKKERFSLILESASTNQTSMYLCASTIGRGGSLETQYFGPGTRLLVL.